Given below is one TCR beta chain in context. At the DNA level, this CDR3 is encoded by other sequences in the same sample as well. The data were taken from a study of blood T cell repertoires in COVID-19. Background on the study: Acute and convalescent COVID-19 samples came from the United States, Italy and Spain. Sources were T cells, B-cell-depleted T cells, or PBMCs; the material itself was cDNA or gDNA.

Original handling: Reference gene primer amplification gave estimated nucleated cell counts. Produced via immunoSEQ multiplex PCR; TCRdb's table is partial and in-frame only. V and J calls and clone size are those listed in that table; D and trimming were worked out from the DNA. The top ten hold 3.5% to 4% of the sample, which has some 340,000 clones, 85% seen once. This CDR3 is 12 amino acids long. Germline CDR1 and CDR2: SGHTA and FQGTGA. V was cut by 4 bases and J by 1 base, with 4 bases left in between. The chain couples TRBV7-3 to TRBJ1-1; no clear D. The sample comprised peripheral blood. This sequence was found in a woman younger than 35 with acute or convalescent COVID-19. This chain's CDR3 is CASSSRNTEAFF. The DNA of the CDR3 is TGTGCCAGCAGCTCCAGGAACACTGAAGCTTTCTTT.